This T cell receptor beta chain was recovered during a study of T-cell reconstitution after alpha-beta-depleted transplantation in children. The library targeted TCRbeta and was prepared with unique molecular identifiers. TCRdb recomputed calls from the PCR reads with MiXCR, one row per CDR3 protein. The repertoire holds more than 550,000 distinct CDR3 sequences, over 9.5% seen once, with less than 5% in the top ten. The CDR3 consists of 11 residues. Germline V gene sequence: CDR1 SQVTM, CDR2 ANQGSEA. The germline V and J ends were trimmed by 4 bases and 2 bases, with 6 bases remaining between them. This clonotype came up many times.

The specimen comprised PBMCs from the stem cell graft donor, sampled from the stem cell graft. The chain combines TRBV29-1 with TRBJ2-7; D possibly corresponds to TRBD2 (6 bases). The clonotype comes from a human donor who donated a stem cell graft to a child with acute myeloid leukemia. CDR3 region: CSVGLAYEQYF. CDR3 nucleotide sequence: TGCAGCGTTGGACTAGCCTACGAGCAGTACTTC.